The 11 T cell receptor beta chains below all came from one sample that was sequenced in a study of blood T cell repertoires in COVID-19. The assay was immunoSEQ multiplex PCR, and TCRdb's table has in-frame clones only and misses some. The sample contains around 99,000 clones, around 88% of which appear only once. Material for sequencing was peripheral blood. The receptors here all came from a man in his fifties with active or convalescent COVID-19.

The chain recombines TRBV7-2 with TRBJ1-2; 9 bases line up with TRBD1. After removal of 5 bases from V and 8 bases from J, the junction contained 9 bases not matched to a gene. The CDR3 is 14 amino acids. CDR1 and CDR2 (germline): SGHTA, FQGNSA. The CDR3 region is CASSDDRGIGGYTF. CDR3 nucleotides: TGTGCCAGCAGCGATGACAGGGGGATCGGCGGCTACACCTTC.

The chain uses TRBV6-1 and TRBJ2-1; 12 bases line up with TRBD2. Germline V gene sequence: CDR1 MNHNS, CDR2 SASEGT. The CDR3 covers 15 residues. V lost 3 bases, J lost 7 bases, and 4 bases stayed unmatched. The CDR3 protein is CASSETSGSTNEQFF. The CDR3 DNA follows: TGTGCCAGCAGTGAGACTAGCGGGAGTACGAATGAGCAGTTCTTC.

This clone showed up just once. The junction does not match germline at one end; this may be a read error. CDR3 region: CASSALYSLAGGLHF. CDR3 bases: TGTGCCAGCAGCGCCCTGTACAGCCTAGCGGGAGGATTGCATTTT. The chain links TRBV2 to TRBJ2-3; 11 bases match TRBD2. CDR3 length: 15 amino acids. Germline V lookup: CDR1 SNHLY, CDR2 FYNNEI.

The CDR3 sequence: CASSLGGSSPLHF. CDR3 in DNA: TGTGCCAGCAGCTTGGGGGGGAGTTCACCCCTCCACTTT. The genes are TRBV7-2 and TRBJ1-6; a weak D match, TRBD1 (5 bases). Trimming pared 3 bases from V and 9 bases from J, leaving 9 bases between. The CDR3 length is 13 residues. Germline loops: CDR1 SGHTA, CDR2 FQGNSA.

The chain links TRBV6-1 to TRBJ1-5, with D possibly being TRBD1 (5 bases). Germline V gene data show CDR1 as MNHNS and CDR2 as SASEGT. The CDR3 is made up of 15 amino acids. Deletions cut 3 bases from V and 7 bases from J, with 16 bases between. The CDR3 region has the DNA TGTGCCAGCAGTGACCAGGGTTTGGGAGGACAGCCCCAGCATTTT. Translating it yields CASSDQGLGGQPQHF.

The chain has TRBV5-1 and TRBJ1-5, with TRBD1 matching over 9 bases. The CDR3 is made up of 14 amino acids. Unmatched junction bases numbered 6, after V lost 3 bases and J lost 8 bases. Germline-derived CDR1 and CDR2 are SGHRS and YFSETQ. DNA for the CDR3: TGCGCCAGCAGCTCCGGGACAGGGAGGGAGCCCCAGCATTTT. Encoded protein: CASSSGTGREPQHF. The complete variable domain, with remaining parts taken from reference TRBV5-1 and TRBJ1-5, reads KAGVTQTPRYLIKTRGQQVTLSCSPISGHRSVSWYQQTPGQGLQFLFEYFSETQRNKGNFPGRFSGRQFSNSRSEMNVSTLELGDSALYLCASSSGTGREPQHFGDGTRLSIL.

The rearrangement uses TRBV5-8 and TRBJ2-7, with 10 positions matching TRBD1. The germline V gene has CDR1 SGHTS and CDR2 YDEGEE. V was clipped by 4 bases and J by 5 bases; unmatched bases: 9. The CDR3 covers 15 residues. CDR3 residues: CASSPRDRGLNEQYF. For the CDR3, the DNA is TGTGCCAGCAGCCCCCGGGACAGGGGTTTGAACGAGCAGTACTTC. Full variable domain (outside the CDR3, taken from reference TRBV5-8 and TRBJ2-7): EAGVTQSPTHLIKTRGQQATLRCSPISGHTSVYWYQQALGLGLQFLLWYDEGEERNRGNFPPRFSGRQFPNYSSELNVNALELEDSALYLCASSPRDRGLNEQYFGPGTRLTVT.

This sequence joins TRBV2 and TRBJ2-7; D is unclear. The CDR3 totals 11 residues. Germline V gene sequence: CDR1 SNHLY, CDR2 FYNNEI. V was clipped by 3 bases and J by 3 bases, with 3 bases between them. Here the CDR3 reads CASSDYYEQYF. The DNA of the CDR3 is TGTGCCAGCAGTGATTACTACGAGCAGTACTTC.

The J gene is TRBJ1-4, the V gene TRBV6-1, with 10 positions matching TRBD1. Germline V CDR1 and CDR2: MNHNS, SASEGT. The CDR3 extends over 16 amino acids. Trimming cost V 3 bases and J 1 base; bases outside gene matches: 2. The DNA of the CDR3 is TGTGCCAGCAGTGACGACAGGGGGCGAACTAATGAAAAACTGTTTTTT. Its translation is CASSDDRGRTNEKLFF.

This rearrangement joins TRBV13 to TRBJ1-6; D perhaps matches TRBD1 (5 bases). This CDR3 has 14 amino acids. Trimming took off 3 bases at V and 7 bases at J, with 10 bases between the two ends. Germline V gives CDR1 PRHDT, CDR2 FYEKMQ (reference sequence). The CDR3 DNA follows: TGTGCCAGCAGCTTGGGGGAGGACAATTCACCCCTCCACTTT. It yields the protein CASSLGEDNSPLHF.

The chain recombines TRBV9 with TRBJ2-2; possible D gene TRBD2, 6 bases. The CDR3 covers 15 residues. V was clipped by 0 bases and J by 6 bases, with 12 bases between them. CDR1 is SGDLS and CDR2 is YYNGEE in the germline V gene. DNA for the CDR3: TGTGCCAGCAGCGTAGGCGGCGGGAAGGCCGGGGAGCTGTTTTTT. As protein: CASSVGGGKAGELFF.